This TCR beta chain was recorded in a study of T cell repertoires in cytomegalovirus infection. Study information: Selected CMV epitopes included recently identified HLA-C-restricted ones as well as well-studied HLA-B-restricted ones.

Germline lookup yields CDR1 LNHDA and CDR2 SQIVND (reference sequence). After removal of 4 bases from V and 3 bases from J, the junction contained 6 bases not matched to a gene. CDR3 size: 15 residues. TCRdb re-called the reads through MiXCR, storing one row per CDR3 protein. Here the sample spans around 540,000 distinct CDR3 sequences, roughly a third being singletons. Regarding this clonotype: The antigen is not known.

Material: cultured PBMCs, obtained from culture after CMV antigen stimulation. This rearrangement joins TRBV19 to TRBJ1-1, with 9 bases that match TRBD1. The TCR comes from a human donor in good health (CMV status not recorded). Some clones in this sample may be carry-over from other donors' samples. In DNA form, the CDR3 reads TGTGCCAGTAGTACTCCGAGGGACAGGGACACTGAAGCTTTCTTT. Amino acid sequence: CASSTPRDRDTEAFF.